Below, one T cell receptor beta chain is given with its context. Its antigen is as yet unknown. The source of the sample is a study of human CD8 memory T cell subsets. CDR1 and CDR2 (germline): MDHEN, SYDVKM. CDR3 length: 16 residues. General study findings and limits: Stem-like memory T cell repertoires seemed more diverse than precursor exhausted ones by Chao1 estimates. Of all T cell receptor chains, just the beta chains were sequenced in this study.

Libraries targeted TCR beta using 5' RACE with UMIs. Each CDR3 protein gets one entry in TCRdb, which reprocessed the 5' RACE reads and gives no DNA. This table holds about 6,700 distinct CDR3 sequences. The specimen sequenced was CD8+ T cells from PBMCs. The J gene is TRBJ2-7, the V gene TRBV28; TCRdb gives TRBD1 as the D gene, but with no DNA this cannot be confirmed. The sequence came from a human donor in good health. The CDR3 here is CASSTGIRTSSYEQYF.